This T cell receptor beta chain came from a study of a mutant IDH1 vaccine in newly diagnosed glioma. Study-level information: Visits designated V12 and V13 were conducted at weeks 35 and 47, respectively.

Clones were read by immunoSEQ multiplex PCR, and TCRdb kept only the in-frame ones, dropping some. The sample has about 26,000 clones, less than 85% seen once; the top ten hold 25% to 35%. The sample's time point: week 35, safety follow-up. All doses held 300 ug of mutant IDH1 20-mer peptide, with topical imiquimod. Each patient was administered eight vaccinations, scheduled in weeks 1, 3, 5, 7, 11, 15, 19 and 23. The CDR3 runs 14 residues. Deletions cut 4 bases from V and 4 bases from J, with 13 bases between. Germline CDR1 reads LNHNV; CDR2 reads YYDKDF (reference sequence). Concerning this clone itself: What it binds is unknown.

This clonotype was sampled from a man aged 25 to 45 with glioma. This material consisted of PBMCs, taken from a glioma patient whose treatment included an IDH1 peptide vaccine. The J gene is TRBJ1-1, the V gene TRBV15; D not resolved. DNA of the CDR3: TGTGCCACCAGCACGGGCGGCGGATCCACTGAAGCTTTCTTT. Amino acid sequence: CATSTGGGSTEAFF.